Listed below are T cell receptor beta chains from one sample, sequenced in a study of blood T cell repertoires in COVID-19. Produced via immunoSEQ multiplex PCR; TCRdb's table is partial and in-frame only. This table holds some 95,000 clones, 91% found once. Material: peripheral blood. The receptor set was obtained from a human donor with active COVID-19. The donor label of this sample is uncertain. Each CDR3 is given without its conserved first and last residue. Fields, in order: J gene, V gene, CDR3 protein.

J gene: TRBJ2-3; V gene: TRBV4-1; CDR3 protein: ASSATRGGYTDTQY
J gene: TRBJ2-1; V gene: TRBV9; CDR3 protein: ASGLGTSGSSYNEQF
J gene: TRBJ1-2; V gene: TRBV11-1; CDR3 protein: ASSGTANYGYT
J gene: TRBJ1-2; V gene: TRBV6-1; CDR3 protein: ASSESGLGGYT
J gene: TRBJ2-3; V gene: TRBV19; CDR3 protein: ASRTGDSFTDTQY
J gene: TRBJ1-2; V gene: TRBV5-1; CDR3 protein: ASSLVGSGNGYT
J gene: TRBJ1-5; V gene: TRBV10-2; CDR3 protein: ASSETKGQVSNQPQH
J gene: TRBJ1-3; V gene: TRBV7-8; CDR3 protein: ASSLGRGRTGNTIY
J gene: TRBJ1-6; V gene: TRBV19; CDR3 protein: ASTQTGLNSPLH
J gene: TRBJ2-2; V gene: TRBV6-5; CDR3 protein: ASSARDRDTGELF
J gene: TRBJ1-3; V gene: TRBV7-9; CDR3 protein: ASSLSGSGNTIY
J gene: TRBJ1-2; V gene: TRBV6-5; CDR3 protein: AIARVTGVNYGYT
J gene: TRBJ2-5; V gene: TRBV28; CDR3 protein: ASSLGGRVLSETQY
J gene: TRBJ2-5; V gene: TRBV5-1; CDR3 protein: ASSLSGFGNQETQY
J gene: TRBJ2-1; V gene: TRBV5-6; CDR3 protein: ASSLRTSGQSYNEQF
J gene: TRBJ1-4; V gene: TRBV20-1; CDR3 protein: SALRQHSVF
J gene: TRBJ2-7; V gene: TRBV28; CDR3 protein: ASSLYRGGYEQY
J gene: TRBJ2-5; V gene: TRBV5-4; CDR3 protein: ASSTGTGRQETQY
J gene: TRBJ2-7; V gene: TRBV19; CDR3 protein: ASSDSEQY
J gene: TRBJ2-3; V gene: TRBV4-2; CDR3 protein: ASSQDSLGLAGGLSTDTQY
J gene: TRBJ2-7; V gene: TRBV6-8; CDR3 protein: ASMDLGAGQGNCEVYEQY
J gene: TRBJ2-2; V gene: TRBV5-1; CDR3 protein: ASSLYGTGSTGELF
J gene: TRBJ1-5; V gene: TRBV7-9; CDR3 protein: ASSFGQGAAQNQPQH
J gene: TRBJ2-1; V gene: TRBV28; CDR3 protein: ALGGATYNEQF
J gene: TRBJ2-1; V gene: TRBV14; CDR3 protein: ASSQDPSGGVVEQF
J gene: TRBJ1-3; V gene: TRBV5-1; CDR3 protein: ASSLDTGHLGNTIY
J gene: TRBJ2-7; V gene: TRBV6-2/TRBV6-3; CDR3 protein: ASSYPTGPYEQY
J gene: TRBJ1-3; V gene: TRBV10-3; CDR3 protein: AIRGRSSGNTIY
J gene: TRBJ2-1; V gene: TRBV7-2; CDR3 protein: ASSLVSMAGGRGNEQF
J gene: TRBJ2-1; V gene: TRBV11-3; CDR3 protein: ASSLGGLAGVNEQF
J gene: TRBJ2-5; V gene: TRBV12-3/TRBV12-4; CDR3 protein: ASSLRGGETQY
J gene: TRBJ2-1; V gene: TRBV18; CDR3 protein: ASAGLDEQF
J gene: TRBJ1-2; V gene: TRBV5-5; CDR3 protein: ASSPGINYGYT
J gene: TRBJ2-7; V gene: TRBV12-3/TRBV12-4; CDR3 protein: ASSFSYEQY
J gene: TRBJ2-6; V gene: TRBV7-9; CDR3 protein: ASSVSGGATGANVLT
J gene: TRBJ1-5; V gene: TRBV6-2/TRBV6-3; CDR3 protein: ASSYGAHYQPQH
J gene: TRBJ1-5; V gene: TRBV5-8; CDR3 protein: ASSFRDRGNQPQH
J gene: TRBJ1-1; V gene: TRBV7-2; CDR3 protein: ASSPGVLSWAF
J gene: TRBJ2-2; V gene: TRBV7-2; CDR3 protein: ASSLVTSTGELF
J gene: TRBJ2-1; V gene: TRBV27; CDR3 protein: ASSLAADSYNEQF
J gene: TRBJ2-3; V gene: TRBV5-1; CDR3 protein: ASSLDSGGTDTQY
J gene: TRBJ1-1; V gene: TRBV28; CDR3 protein: ASSWGQNTEAF
J gene: TRBJ2-5; V gene: TRBV28; CDR3 protein: ATTGLAVETQY
J gene: TRBJ1-6; V gene: TRBV5-1; CDR3 protein: ASSLVSGQYNSPLH
J gene: TRBJ2-7; V gene: TRBV12-3/TRBV12-4; CDR3 protein: ASSLGRGLEQY
J gene: TRBJ2-7; V gene: TRBV5-1; CDR3 protein: ASSLGAEEQY
J gene: TRBJ2-1; V gene: TRBV5-5; CDR3 protein: ASSAQPGQGYEQF
J gene: TRBJ1-1; V gene: TRBV7-2; CDR3 protein: ASSIGQADYEAF
J gene: TRBJ1-6; V gene: TRBV3-1/TRBV3-2; CDR3 protein: ASSLATGYPLH
J gene: TRBJ2-5; V gene: TRBV10-1; CDR3 protein: ASSAGTQETQY
J gene: TRBJ2-7; V gene: TRBV7-8; CDR3 protein: ASSPHEGGQGYEQY
J gene: TRBJ2-2; V gene: TRBV5-4; CDR3 protein: ASSVAGTGGSYTGELF
J gene: TRBJ2-5; V gene: TRBV18; CDR3 protein: ASSPLGAETQY
J gene: TRBJ1-5; V gene: TRBV19; CDR3 protein: ASSIRQGDLNQPQH
J gene: TRBJ2-7; V gene: TRBV11-3; CDR3 protein: ASSPGGDRGTYEQY
J gene: TRBJ2-1; V gene: TRBV5-5; CDR3 protein: ASSLAPGYNEQF
J gene: TRBJ2-1; V gene: TRBV9; CDR3 protein: ASSVGRGPYNEQF
J gene: TRBJ2-1; V gene: TRBV29-1; CDR3 protein: SGKPGQASNEQF
J gene: TRBJ2-5; V gene: TRBV24-1; CDR3 protein: ATSAGGQETQY